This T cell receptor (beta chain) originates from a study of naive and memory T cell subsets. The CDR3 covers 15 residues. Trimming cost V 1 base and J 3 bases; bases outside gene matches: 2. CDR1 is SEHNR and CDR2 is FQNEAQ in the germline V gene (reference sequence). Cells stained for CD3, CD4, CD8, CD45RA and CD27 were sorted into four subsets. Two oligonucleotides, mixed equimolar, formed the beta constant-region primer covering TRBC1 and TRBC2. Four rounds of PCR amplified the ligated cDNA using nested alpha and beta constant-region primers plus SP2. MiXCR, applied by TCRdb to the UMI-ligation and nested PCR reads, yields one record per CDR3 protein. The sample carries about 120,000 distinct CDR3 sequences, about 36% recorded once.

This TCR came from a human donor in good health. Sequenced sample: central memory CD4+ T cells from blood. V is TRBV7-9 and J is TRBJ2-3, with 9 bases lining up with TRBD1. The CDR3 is CASSLEGQGTDTQYF. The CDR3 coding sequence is TGTGCCAGCAGCTTAGAAGGACAGGGGACAGATACGCAGTATTTT.